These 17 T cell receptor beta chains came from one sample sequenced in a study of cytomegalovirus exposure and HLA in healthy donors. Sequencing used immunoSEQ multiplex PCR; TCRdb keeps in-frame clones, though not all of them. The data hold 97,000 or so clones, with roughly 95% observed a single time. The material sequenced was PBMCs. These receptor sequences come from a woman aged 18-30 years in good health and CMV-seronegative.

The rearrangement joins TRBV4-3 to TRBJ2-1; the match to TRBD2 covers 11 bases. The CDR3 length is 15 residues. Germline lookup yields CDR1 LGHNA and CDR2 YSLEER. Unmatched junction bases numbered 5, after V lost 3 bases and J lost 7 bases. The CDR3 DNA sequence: TGCGCCAGCAGCCACCTAGCGGGGGGCCGGAATGAGCAGTTCTTC. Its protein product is CASSHLAGGRNEQFF.

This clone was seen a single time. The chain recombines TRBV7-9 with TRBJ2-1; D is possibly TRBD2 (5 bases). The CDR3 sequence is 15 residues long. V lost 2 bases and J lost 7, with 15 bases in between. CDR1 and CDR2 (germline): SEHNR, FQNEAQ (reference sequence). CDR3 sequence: CASSLSQSGGNEQFF. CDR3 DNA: TGTGCCAGCAGCTTATCTCAGTCGGGCGGGAATGAGCAGTTCTTC.

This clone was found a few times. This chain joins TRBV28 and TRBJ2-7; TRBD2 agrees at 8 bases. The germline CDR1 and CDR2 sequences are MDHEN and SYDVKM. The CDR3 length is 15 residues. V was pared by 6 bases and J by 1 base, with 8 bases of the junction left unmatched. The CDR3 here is CASSPGVAGSYEQYF. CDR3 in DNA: TGTGCCAGCAGCCCCGGGGTAGCGGGGTCCTACGAGCAGTACTTC.

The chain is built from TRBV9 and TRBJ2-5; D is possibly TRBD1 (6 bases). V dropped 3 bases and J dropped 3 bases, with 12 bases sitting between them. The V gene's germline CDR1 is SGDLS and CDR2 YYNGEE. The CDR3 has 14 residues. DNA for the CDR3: TGTGCCAGCAGCGCCAGGGGCCAAGAAGAGACCCAGTACTTC. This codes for CASSARGQEETQYF.

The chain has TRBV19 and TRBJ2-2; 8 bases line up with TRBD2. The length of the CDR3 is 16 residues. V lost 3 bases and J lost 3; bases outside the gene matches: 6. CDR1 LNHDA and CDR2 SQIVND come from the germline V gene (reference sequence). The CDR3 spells CASSMYSGGYTGELFF. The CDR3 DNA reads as TGTGCCAGTAGTATGTATTCGGGAGGGTACACCGGGGAGCTGTTTTTT. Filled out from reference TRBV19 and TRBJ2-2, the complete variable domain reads DGGITQSPKYLFRKEGQNVTLSCEQNLNHDAMYWYRQDPGQGLRLIYYSQIVNDFQKGDIAEGYSVSREKKESFPLTVTSAQKNPTAFYLCASSMYSGGYTGELFFGEGSRLTVL.

CDR3 residues: CAISRTSLNEQFF. CDR3 DNA sequence: TGTGCCATCAGTCGGACTAGTTTGAATGAGCAGTTCTTC. This chain links TRBV10-3 with TRBJ2-1; 7 bases map to TRBD2. The length of the CDR3 is 13 residues. Trimming took 5 bases from V and 7 from J; bases not matched to a gene: 5. Germline assignment: CDR1 ENHRY and CDR2 SYGVKD.

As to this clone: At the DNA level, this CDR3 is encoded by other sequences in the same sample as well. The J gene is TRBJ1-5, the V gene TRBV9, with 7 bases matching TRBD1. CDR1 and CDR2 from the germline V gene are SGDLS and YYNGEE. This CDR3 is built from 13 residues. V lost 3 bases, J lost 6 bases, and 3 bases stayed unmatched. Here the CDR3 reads CASSGGDSQPQHF. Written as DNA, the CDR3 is TGTGCCAGCAGCGGTGGGGACAGTCAGCCCCAGCATTTT.

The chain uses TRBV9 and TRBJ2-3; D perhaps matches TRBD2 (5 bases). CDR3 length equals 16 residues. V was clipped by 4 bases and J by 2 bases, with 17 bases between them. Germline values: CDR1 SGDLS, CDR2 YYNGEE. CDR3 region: CASSHDRGKITDTQYF. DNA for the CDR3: TGTGCCAGCAGCCACGACCGAGGGAAGATCACAGATACGCAGTATTTT.

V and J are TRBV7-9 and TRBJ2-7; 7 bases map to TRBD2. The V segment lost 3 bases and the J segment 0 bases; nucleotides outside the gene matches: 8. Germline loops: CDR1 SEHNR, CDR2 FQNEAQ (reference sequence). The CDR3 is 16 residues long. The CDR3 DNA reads TGTGCCAGCAGCTTTACCAGCGGGACCCACTCCTACGAGCAGTACTTC. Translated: CASSFTSGTHSYEQYF.

The CDR3 sequence: CASSSQGSAYEQYF. CDR3 nucleotide sequence: TGCGCCAGCAGCTCTCAGGGGAGCGCCTACGAGCAGTACTTC. The V call is TRBV5-1, the J call TRBJ2-7; tentative D call: TRBD1 (6 bases). The V end was cut by 3 bases, the J end by 2 bases, with 12 bases between. CDR1 is SGHRS and CDR2 is YFSETQ in the germline V gene. The CDR3 is made up of 14 amino acids.

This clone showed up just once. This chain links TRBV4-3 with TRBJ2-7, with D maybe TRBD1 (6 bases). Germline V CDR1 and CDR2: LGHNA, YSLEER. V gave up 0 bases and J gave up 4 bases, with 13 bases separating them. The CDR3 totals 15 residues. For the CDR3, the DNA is TGCGCCAGCAGCCAAGATCAGGGGTCGCCTTACGAGCAGTACTTC. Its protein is CASSQDQGSPYEQYF.

The CDR3 bases are TGTGCCAGCAGTTTTATGCGGGAATCCTCCTACGAGCAGTACTTC. Amino acid sequence: CASSFMRESSYEQYF. This chain uses TRBV27 with TRBJ2-7; D perhaps matches TRBD2 (6 bases). V was pared by 3 bases and J by 0 bases, with 12 bases between. Germline loops: CDR1 MNHEY, CDR2 SMNVEV (reference sequence). The CDR3 has 15 amino acids.

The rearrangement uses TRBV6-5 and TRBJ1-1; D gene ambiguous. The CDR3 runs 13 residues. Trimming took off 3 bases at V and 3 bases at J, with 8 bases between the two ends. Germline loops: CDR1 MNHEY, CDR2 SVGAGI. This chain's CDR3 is CASSYRRDTEAFF. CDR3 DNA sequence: TGTGCCAGCAGTTATCGACGGGACACTGAAGCTTTCTTT.

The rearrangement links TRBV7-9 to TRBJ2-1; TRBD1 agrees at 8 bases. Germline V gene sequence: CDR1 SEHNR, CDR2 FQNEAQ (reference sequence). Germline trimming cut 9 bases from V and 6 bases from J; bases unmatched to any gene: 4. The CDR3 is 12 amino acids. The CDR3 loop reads CASQTGANEQFF. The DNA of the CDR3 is TGTGCCAGTCAGACAGGGGCCAATGAGCAGTTCTTC.

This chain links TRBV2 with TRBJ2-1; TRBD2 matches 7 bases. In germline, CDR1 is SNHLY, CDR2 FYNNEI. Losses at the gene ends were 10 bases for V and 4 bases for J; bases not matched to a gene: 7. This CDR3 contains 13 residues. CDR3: CATQREVYNEQFF. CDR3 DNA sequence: TGTGCCACTCAGCGGGAAGTTTACAATGAGCAGTTCTTC.

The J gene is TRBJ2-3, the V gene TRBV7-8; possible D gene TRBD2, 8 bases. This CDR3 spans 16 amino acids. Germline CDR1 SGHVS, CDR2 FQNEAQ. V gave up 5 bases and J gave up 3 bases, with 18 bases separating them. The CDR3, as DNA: TGTGCCAGCAGCCCCCGGGAGGGGGCTAGGACAGATACGCAGTATTTT. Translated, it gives CASSPREGARTDTQYF.

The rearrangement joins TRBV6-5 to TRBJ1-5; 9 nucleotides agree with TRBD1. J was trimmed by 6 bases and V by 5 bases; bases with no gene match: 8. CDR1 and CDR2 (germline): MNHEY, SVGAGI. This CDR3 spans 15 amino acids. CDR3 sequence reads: CASSRTGEILQPQHF. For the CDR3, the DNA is TGTGCCAGCAGTCGGACAGGGGAAATTCTTCAGCCCCAGCATTTT.